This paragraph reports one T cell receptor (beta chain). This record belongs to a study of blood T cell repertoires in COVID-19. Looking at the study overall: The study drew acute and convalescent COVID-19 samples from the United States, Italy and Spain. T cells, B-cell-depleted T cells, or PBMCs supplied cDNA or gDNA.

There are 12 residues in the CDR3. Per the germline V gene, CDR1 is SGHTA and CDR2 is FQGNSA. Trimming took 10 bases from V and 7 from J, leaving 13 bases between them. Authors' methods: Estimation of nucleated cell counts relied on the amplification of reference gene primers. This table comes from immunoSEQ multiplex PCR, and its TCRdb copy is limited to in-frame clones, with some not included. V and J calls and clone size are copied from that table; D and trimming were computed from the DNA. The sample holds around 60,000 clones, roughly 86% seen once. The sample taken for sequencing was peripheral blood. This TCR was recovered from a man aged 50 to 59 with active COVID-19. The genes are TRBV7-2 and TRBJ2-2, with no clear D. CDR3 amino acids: CATSRGHGELFF. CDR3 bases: TGTGCCACCTCACGCGGTCACGGGGAGCTGTTTTTT. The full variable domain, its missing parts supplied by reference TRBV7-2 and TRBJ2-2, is GAGVSQSPSNKVTEKGKDVELRCDPISGHTALYWYRQSLGQGLEFLIYFQGNSAPDKSGLPSDRFSAERTGGSVSTLTIQRTQQEDSAVYLCATSRGHGELFFGEGSRLTVL.